This is a list of T cell receptor beta chains from one sample in a study of blood T cells in healthy people across ages. TCRdb used MiXCR to reprocess the 5' RACE reads, holding one entry per CDR3 protein. The sample carries under 1 million distinct CDR3 sequences, under 45% recorded once. The material sequenced was blood. These receptors all come from a man between 60 and 75 years old in good health. The CDR3 runs from the conserved cysteine through the conserved F or W. Fields, in order: clone size, D gene, V gene, J gene, CDR3 DNA, CDR3 protein. The D gene is left open where the match is weak. Size values are once, few and many counts, or a class for expanded clones, and some rows have none.

abundance: few
d_gene: .
v_gene: TRBV4-1
j_gene: TRBJ2-3
CDR3nt: TGCGCCAGCAGCCAAGTTCCCTCGACGACGGATACGCAGTATTTT
CDR3aa: CASSQVPSTTDTQYF

abundance: .
d_gene: .
v_gene: TRBV20-1
j_gene: TRBJ1-2
CDR3nt: TGCAGTACTAGAGATCTCGGAGCCAACTATGGCTACACCTTC
CDR3aa: CSTRDLGANYGYTF

abundance: .
d_gene: .
v_gene: TRBV12-3/TRBV12-4
j_gene: TRBJ2-7
CDR3nt: TGTGCCAGCACCACCGACACGAGCTCCTACGAGCAGTACTTC
CDR3aa: CASTTDTSSYEQYF

abundance: few
d_gene: .
v_gene: TRBV29-1
j_gene: TRBJ1-2
CDR3nt: TGCAGCGTTGGTTATTCTACAGGTTTCTACACCTTC
CDR3aa: CSVGYSTGFYTF

abundance: .
d_gene: .
v_gene: TRBV6-5
j_gene: TRBJ1-6
CDR3nt: TGTGCCAGCAGTAGACAGGAAATTTCACCCCTCCACTTT
CDR3aa: CASSRQEISPLHF

abundance: once
d_gene: TRBD1
v_gene: TRBV27
j_gene: TRBJ2-7
CDR3nt: TGTGCCAGCAACTCCTCGTCTTTGTTGGGGACAGGGTTCTACGAGCAGTACTTC
CDR3aa: CASNSSSLLGTGFYEQYF

abundance: few
d_gene: TRBD2
v_gene: TRBV24-1
j_gene: TRBJ2-5
CDR3nt: TGTGCCACCAGTGGACTAGCGGGGGGGGAAGAGACCCAGTACTTC
CDR3aa: CATSGLAGGEETQYF

abundance: few
d_gene: .
v_gene: TRBV10-3
j_gene: TRBJ2-7
CDR3nt: TGTGCCACCAGTGGAAACATAGGTAGGGAGCAGTACTTC
CDR3aa: CATSGNIGREQYF

abundance: .
d_gene: TRBD1
v_gene: TRBV30
j_gene: TRBJ2-7
CDR3nt: TGTGCCTGGTCGACAGGGGACGAGCAGTACTTC
CDR3aa: CAWSTGDEQYF

abundance: .
d_gene: TRBD1
v_gene: TRBV3-1
j_gene: TRBJ2-3
CDR3nt: TGTGCCAGCAGCCCATATGGGACAGCTACTAGCACAGATACGCAGTATTTT
CDR3aa: CASSPYGTATSTDTQYF

abundance: .
d_gene: TRBD1
v_gene: TRBV5-6
j_gene: TRBJ1-1
CDR3nt: TGTGCCAGCAGCTTTACACAGGGGAGTGTTGAAGCTTTCTTT
CDR3aa: CASSFTQGSVEAFF

abundance: .
d_gene: .
v_gene: TRBV4-1
j_gene: TRBJ2-7
CDR3nt: TGCGCCAGCAGCCAACTCGGACGGAGCTACGAGCAGTACTTC
CDR3aa: CASSQLGRSYEQYF

abundance: .
d_gene: TRBD1
v_gene: TRBV3-1
j_gene: TRBJ2-7
CDR3nt: TGTGCCAGCAGCCTGGACAGGGGGGGCTCCTACGGGCAGTACTTC
CDR3aa: CASSLDRGGSYGQYF

abundance: .
d_gene: TRBD1
v_gene: TRBV6-5
j_gene: TRBJ2-5
CDR3nt: TGTGCCAGCAGATTTGGGGACAGGGGGCGAGGAGGGACCCAGTACTTC
CDR3aa: CASRFGDRGRGGTQYF

abundance: few
d_gene: TRBD1
v_gene: TRBV13
j_gene: TRBJ2-6
CDR3nt: TGTGCCAGCAGCTTAACAGGGGGACTTGGGGCCAACGTCCTGACTTTC
CDR3aa: CASSLTGGLGANVLTF

abundance: few
d_gene: .
v_gene: TRBV20-1
j_gene: TRBJ2-3
CDR3nt: TGCAGTGCTAACTGGGGGGGGCAGAGGGCAGATACGCAGTATTTT
CDR3aa: CSANWGGQRADTQYF

abundance: .
d_gene: .
v_gene: TRBV7-2
j_gene: TRBJ2-5
CDR3nt: TGTGCCAGCAGCCCGAGGGTCTCCCCTGCGGAGACCCAGTACTTC
CDR3aa: CASSPRVSPAETQYF

abundance: .
d_gene: .
v_gene: TRBV12-3/TRBV12-4
j_gene: TRBJ2-7
CDR3nt: TGTGCCAGCAGTTCCAGAGGGGGGGGAGGCTACGAGCAGTACTTC
CDR3aa: CASSSRGGGGYEQYF

abundance: .
d_gene: .
v_gene: TRBV12-5
j_gene: TRBJ2-1
CDR3nt: TGTGCTAGTGGGGACCTCTCCTACAATGAGCAGTTCTTC
CDR3aa: CASGDLSYNEQFF